The rows below give T cell receptor beta chains drawn from one sample of a study of monozygotic twins with cystic fibrosis. The assay was immunoSEQ multiplex PCR, and TCRdb's table has in-frame clones only and misses some. In the table there are 30,000 to 35,000 clones, approximately 97% of which are singletons. The sequenced material came from blood. The receptor source for this set is a girl under 10 years old with cystic fibrosis. Each CDR3 is given with its conserved first and last residue. The D gene is left open where the match is weak. Clone size is stated in some rows and not others, as once, few, many or a class when expanded.

length: 13; D: -; size: -; V: TRBV11-2; J: TRBJ2-7; CDR3: CASSSGSSYEQYF; DNA: TGTGCCAGCAGCTCCGGGAGCTCCTACGAGCAGTACTTC
length: 14; D: TRBD1; size: -; V: TRBV4-1; J: TRBJ2-1; CDR3: CASSIQTGANEQFF; DNA: TGCGCCAGCAGCATACAGACAGGGGCCAATGAGCAGTTCTTC
length: 14; D: -; size: -; V: TRBV2; J: TRBJ1-5; CDR3: CASKVVGPNQPQHF; DNA: TGTGCCAGCAAAGTGGTGGGGCCGAATCAGCCCCAGCATTTT
length: 16; D: TRBD1; size: -; V: TRBV30; J: TRBJ1-6; CDR3: CAWSGQGSSYNSPLHF; DNA: TGTGCCTGGAGTGGACAGGGGAGCTCCTATAATTCACCCCTCCACTTT
length: 13; D: -; size: -; V: TRBV6-5; J: TRBJ1-1; CDR3: CASSGFGGTEAFF; DNA: TGTGCCAGCAGTGGATTTGGGGGGACTGAAGCTTTCTTT
length: 13; D: -; size: -; V: TRBV4-2; J: TRBJ2-7; CDR3: CASSQDNPYEQYF; DNA: TGTGCCAGCAGCCAAGATAACCCCTACGAGCAGTACTTC
length: 15; D: -; size: once; V: TRBV11-2; J: TRBJ1-2; CDR3: CASSLEPRANYGYTF; DNA: TGTGCCAGCAGCTTAGAGCCCAGGGCCAACTATGGCTACACCTTC
length: 14; D: TRBD1; size: once; V: TRBV6-5; J: TRBJ1-2; CDR3: CASSYGLGGFGYTF; DNA: TGTGCCAGCAGTTACGGTCTAGGGGGCTTTGGCTACACCTTC
length: 13; D: -; size: -; V: TRBV4-2; J: TRBJ2-7; CDR3: CASSHLAIYEQYF; DNA: TGTGCCAGCAGCCACCTAGCGATCTACGAGCAGTACTTC
length: 16; D: -; size: -; V: TRBV5-8; J: TRBJ2-7; CDR3: CASSRARDTLLYEQYF; DNA: TGTGCCAGCAGCCGCGCCCGGGACACTCTTCTCTACGAGCAGTACTTC
length: 14; D: TRBD2; size: -; V: TRBV11-1; J: TRBJ2-5; CDR3: CASTPSGRPETQYF; DNA: TGTGCCAGCACCCCTAGCGGGAGGCCAGAGACCCAGTACTTC
length: 16; D: TRBD2; size: -; V: TRBV9; J: TRBJ2-5; CDR3: CASSVGLAAPLETQYF; DNA: TGTGCCAGCAGCGTAGGGCTAGCGGCCCCATTGGAGACCCAGTACTTC
length: 14; D: -; size: -; V: TRBV10-2; J: TRBJ1-1; CDR3: CASSEPKGVIEAFF; DNA: TGCGCCAGCAGTGAGCCTAAAGGGGTTATTGAAGCTTTCTTT
length: 14; D: TRBD2; size: -; V: TRBV5-1; J: TRBJ2-5; CDR3: CASSGTSGQETQYF; DNA: TGCGCCAGCAGCGGTACTAGCGGCCAAGAGACCCAGTACTTC
length: 18; D: -; size: -; V: TRBV23-1; J: TRBJ1-2; CDR3: CASSQWDVRDFARYGYTF; DNA: TGCGCCAGCAGTCAATGGGACGTCCGGGACTTCGCACGATATGGCTACACCTTC
length: 13; D: TRBD1; size: once; V: TRBV6-5; J: TRBJ1-1; CDR3: CASSGGQGTEAFF; DNA: TGTGCCAGCAGTGGGGGACAGGGGACTGAAGCTTTCTTT
length: 14; D: TRBD1; size: -; V: TRBV6-5; J: TRBJ1-2; CDR3: CASSYSLGQTRIAF; DNA: TGTGCCAGCAGTTACTCCCTGGGACAGACGCGTATTGCCTTC
length: 17; D: -; size: -; V: TRBV5-1; J: TRBJ2-7; CDR3: CASSSSRRNYTSYEQYF; DNA: TGCGCCAGCAGCTCATCGAGGCGGAACTACACCTCCTACGAGCAGTACTTC
length: 17; D: TRBD2; size: -; V: TRBV18; J: TRBJ2-7; CDR3: CASSPISTSGSSYEQYF; DNA: TGTGCCAGCTCACCAATCTCGACTAGCGGGAGCTCCTACGAGCAGTACTTC
length: 15; D: -; size: -; V: TRBV7-8; J: TRBJ1-1; CDR3: CASSARGGVNTEAFF; DNA: TGTGCCAGCAGCGCCCGGGGGGGAGTTAACACTGAAGCTTTCTTT
length: 14; D: TRBD2; size: once; V: TRBV7-2; J: TRBJ2-7; CDR3: CASSPPGLQDEQYF; DNA: TGTGCCAGCAGCCCCCCGGGACTACAAGACGAGCAGTACTTC
length: 15; D: -; size: -; V: TRBV7-9; J: TRBJ2-7; CDR3: CASSFTGAGRYEQYF; DNA: TGTGCCAGCAGCTTCACGGGGGCCGGACGCTACGAGCAGTACTTC
length: 16; D: -; size: -; V: TRBV18; J: TRBJ1-1; CDR3: CASSPQREIANTEAFF; DNA: TGTGCCAGCTCACCCCAGAGAGAAATAGCGAACACTGAAGCTTTCTTT
length: 15; D: -; size: -; V: TRBV30; J: TRBJ1-1; CDR3: CAWRGRIGGNTEAFF; DNA: TGTGCCTGGAGGGGAAGAATCGGGGGGAACACTGAAGCTTTCTTT
length: 15; D: -; size: -; V: TRBV2; J: TRBJ1-2; CDR3: CASSESRQNNYGYTF; DNA: TGTGCCAGCAGTGAGTCAAGACAGAATAACTATGGCTACACCTTC
length: 12; D: -; size: -; V: TRBV5-1; J: TRBJ2-7; CDR3: CASSLGYYEQYF; DNA: TGCGCCAGCAGCTTAGGGTACTACGAGCAGTACTTC
length: 15; D: -; size: -; V: TRBV18; J: TRBJ2-7; CDR3: CASSPLLGEFDEQYF; DNA: TGTGCCAGCTCACCCCTCTTGGGAGAGTTTGACGAGCAGTACTTC
length: 13; D: -; size: -; V: TRBV7-9; J: TRBJ2-1; CDR3: CASSPVGYNEQFF; DNA: TGTGCCAGCAGCCCCGTAGGTTACAATGAGCAGTTCTTC
length: 14; D: -; size: -; V: TRBV15; J: TRBJ2-7; CDR3: CATSRGRGTGEQYF; DNA: TGTGCCACCAGCAGAGGTAGGGGTACTGGCGAGCAGTACTTC
length: 15; D: TRBD2; size: once; V: TRBV19; J: TRBJ2-1; CDR3: CATASGREIYNEQFF; DNA: TGTGCCACCGCCAGCGGGAGGGAGATATACAATGAGCAGTTCTTC
length: 17; D: TRBD1; size: -; V: TRBV7-8; J: TRBJ2-1; CDR3: CASSSSIDRDLHNEQFF; DNA: TGTGCCAGCAGCTCCTCAATTGACAGGGATCTTCACAATGAGCAGTTCTTC
length: 14; D: -; size: -; V: TRBV11-2; J: TRBJ2-2; CDR3: CASIPYRNTGELFF; DNA: TGTGCCAGCATCCCGTATCGGAACACCGGGGAGCTGTTTTTT
length: 14; D: -; size: -; V: TRBV5-4; J: TRBJ1-3; CDR3: CASSLVGAGNTIYF; DNA: TGTGCCAGCAGCTTGGTAGGGGCTGGAAACACCATATATTTT
length: 15; D: -; size: -; V: TRBV2; J: TRBJ2-1; CDR3: CASSDDTSPYNEQFF; DNA: TGTGCCAGCAGTGACGATACTAGTCCCTACAATGAGCAGTTCTTC
length: 17; D: TRBD1; size: -; V: TRBV30; J: TRBJ1-1; CDR3: CAWSGGEDRGRGTEAFF; DNA: TGTGCCTGGAGTGGTGGCGAGGACAGGGGGCGCGGCACTGAAGCTTTCTTT
length: 16; D: -; size: -; V: TRBV21-1; J: TRBJ2-7; CDR3: CASSFRRGLGDYEQYF; DNA: TGTGCCAGCAGCTTCCGGCGGGGACTAGGGGATTACGAGCAGTACTTC
length: 18; D: TRBD1; size: once; V: TRBV19; J: TRBJ1-4; CDR3: CASSLREGQGVPNEKLFF; DNA: TGTGCCAGTAGTCTCCGAGAGGGACAGGGTGTACCTAATGAAAAACTGTTTTTT
length: 14; D: TRBD1; size: once; V: TRBV7-9; J: TRBJ2-2; CDR3: CASSPQDRAGELFF; DNA: TGTGCCAGCAGCCCGCAGGACAGGGCTGGGGAGCTGTTTTTT
length: 17; D: -; size: -; V: TRBV25-1; J: TRBJ2-1; CDR3: CASSEYGAGWGSDEQFF; DNA: TGTGCCAGCAGTGAATATGGCGCCGGGTGGGGGAGCGATGAGCAGTTCTTC